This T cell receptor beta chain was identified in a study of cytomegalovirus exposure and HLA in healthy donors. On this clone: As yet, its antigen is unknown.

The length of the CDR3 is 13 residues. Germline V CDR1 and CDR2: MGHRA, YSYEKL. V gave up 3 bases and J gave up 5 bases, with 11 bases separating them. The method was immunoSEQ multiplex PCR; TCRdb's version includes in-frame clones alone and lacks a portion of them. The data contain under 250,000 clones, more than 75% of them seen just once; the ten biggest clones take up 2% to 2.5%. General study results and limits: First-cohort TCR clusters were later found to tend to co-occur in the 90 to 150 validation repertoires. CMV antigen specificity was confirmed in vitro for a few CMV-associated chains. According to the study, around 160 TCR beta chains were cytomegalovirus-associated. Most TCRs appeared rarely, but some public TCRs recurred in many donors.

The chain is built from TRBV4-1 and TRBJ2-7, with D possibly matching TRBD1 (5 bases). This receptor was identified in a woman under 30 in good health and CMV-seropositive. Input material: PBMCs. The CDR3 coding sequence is TGCGCCAGCAGCCAGGTTCAGGGAAACGAGCAGTACTTC. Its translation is CASSQVQGNEQYF.